This T cell receptor (beta chain) was recorded in a study of molecular identifiers for immune sequencing clone quantification (dated by TCRdb to 2016 to 2018). For the wider study: In a replicate experiment, RNA from 20,000 or 100,000 naive CD8 T cells was split into five aliquots, four of which were sequenced. CD8 T cells were used in a methods study to benchmark molecular-identifier clustering-based TCR repertoire sequencing (MIDCIRS) and TCR RNA copy counting.

General study outcomes and caveats: Highly expanded clone sizes could be underestimated because identical TCR molecules may share a barcode. In CMV-specific effector cells, over 98% of molecules were held by clones above 20 RNA copies, whereas under 1% of molecules were held by such clones in naive cells. Spiked-in Jurkat TCR RNA equivalent to a single cell was reported to be detectable even among one million naive CD8 T cells. When barcode sub-clustering was omitted, TCR diversity was inflated by chimeric consensus sequences, with chimeras reaching as high as 47%. Modeling gave roughly 3 recovered TCR RNA copies per cell versus around 10 by digital PCR, implying about 30% capture efficiency. The naive libraries included spiked-in Jurkat TCR RNA (10 copies' worth), and this Jurkat TCR RNA is not part of the donor repertoire.

The V and J ends are trimmed by 6 bases and 7 bases, leaving 10 bases between them. Taken from cysteine to phenylalanine, the CDR3 has 11 residues. The CDR3 DNA has 33 bases and is translated from base 1. According to the germline V gene, CDR1 reads MNHEY and CDR2 reads SVGEGT. Libraries were built with PCR. Sequenced on a NextSeq 500. Bulk TCR libraries were generated as previously described, with the TCR primers listed in Table S5 used. Total RNA was purified with the Qiagen AllPrep DNA/RNA kit. Before analysis, reads from multiple sequencing runs of the same library were pooled. From the authors' description of their analysis: Reads were retained only if their TCR constant sequence matched exactly, and those retained reads were trimmed to 150 nt and grouped according to their 12-nt molecular barcodes. Reads within each barcode group were sub-clustered using a 15% Levenshtein threshold, and quality-weighted consensus sequences were constructed for each RNA molecule. Non-functional sequences were filtered out, along with any lower-count sequence sitting one edit away from another sequence. On the basis of fitting two negative binomial distributions, barcode sub-clusters with fewer than 20% of the maximum read count were discarded. Through fastp at Q25 and MiXCR, TCRdb rebuilt clones from the public reads, retaining in-frame beta chains. Identical CDR3 protein sequences are pooled into one entry, listed with their most common genes and DNA. The V and J calls and clone size are TCRdb's, not the authors'. The sample profile shows some 40,000 distinct CDR3 sequences; about 24% of them were found once. About 0.91% of the sample comes from the top ten.

Libraries of naive CD8 T cells were generated from around 20,000 to 1,000,000 sorted cells, with 10%, 30% or 50% of the purified RNA used. On a BD FACSAria II, naive CD8 T cells were FACS-sorted as CD8+CD4-CCR7+CD45RA+ and collected into RLT Plus buffer. To test detection sensitivity, Jurkat RNA equal to fewer than 13 TCR copies was added to samples of about 20,000-1,000,000 naive CD8 T cells. Enrichment of CD8 T cells was performed with RosetteSep CD8+ T Cell Enrichment Cocktail and Ficoll-Paque, after which ACK red cell lysis was carried out. This clonotype occurred many times. Its specific antigen is unknown. Base quality data are lacking; no much larger clone is found one base away.

The sequenced sample consisted of naive CD8+ T cells from blood, with Jurkat cell RNA spiked in. In light of the paper, this sample's cell subset or site label describes: FACS-sorted CD8+CD4-CCR7+CD45RA+ naive T cells. This TCR came from a human donor in good health. Some libraries in this study had Jurkat cell RNA spiked in. The chain couples TRBV6-2 or TRBV6-3 to TRBJ2-7; a tentative D match to TRBD2 spans 6 bases. The CDR3 here reads CASSNGGEQYF. The DNA sequence is as follows: TGTGCCAGCAGCAACGGGGGAGAGCAGTACTTC.